The T cell receptor beta chain described here comes from a study of shared T cell receptors in the human thymus (dated by TCRdb to the early 2020s). General notes on the study: The study examined how the human thymus generates shared, self-reactive T-cell receptor alpha chains.

Turning to this clone: It has no known antigen specificity. The input lacks base qualities; no much larger clone sits a single base away.

Libraries were constructed by the immunoSEQ multiplex PCR assay. What TCRdb holds here is the immuneACCESS table cut down to in-frame rearrangements. Part of the clones is not present; checked against another copy, under half of the missing clones reflect an unresolved V gene, and the others are unexplained. The sample table holds about 730,000 clones, of which 70% to 90% were seen once. The top ten hold over 0.008% of the sample. The germline V gene supplies CDR1 MGHRA and CDR2 YSYEKL. The CDR3 contains 15 residues, cysteine and phenylalanine counted. Only the CDR3 portion is preserved as DNA: 45 bases, with reading frame beginning at the first base. The junction shows trimming of 0 bases on V and 10 bases on J, and the gene matches do not reach 10 bases of it. These same data were also listed under a study on human thymus T cells. From the second report: Immunologically healthy infants undergoing open corrective cardiac surgery for congenital heart defects in Finland were used as donors. Thymus tissue was collected as surgical resects that were removed during corrective cardiac surgery. V and J gene segment usage appeared biased in both thymic and peripheral blood repertoires. According to the related research, thymic TCR repertoires were highly overlapping among unrelated individuals. The study characterized TCR alpha and beta repertoires from roughly eight infant thymus samples and a few related peripheral blood samples. The cohort included about six male and a couple of female infants, with donor ages spanning 7 to 244 days. Thymocytes were mechanically released from the tissue and were stored as pellets of roughly 9.5-34 million cells at -70 degrees C. A QIAsymphony instrument was used to extract genomic DNA from the frozen cell pellets. TCRB and TCRAD loci were amplified from a standardized quantity of quality-controlled genomic DNA using the immunoSEQ multiplex PCR assay. The V(D)J region was spanned by amplicons of a length sufficient to cover the CDR3 and to identify V and J genes. Through the commercial immunoSEQ service, the amplicons were sequenced on an Illumina platform. Primer bias and sequencing errors were corrected using previously described methods, and TCRAD and TCRB definitions followed the IMGT database. Repertoires were analysed with immunoSEQ Analyzer 3.0 and VDJTools, covering basic statistics, V/J segment usage, diversity estimates, rarefaction and pairwise overlap. Chao1, ChaoE, Efron-Thisted, Shannon and inverse Simpson indices were used to estimate diversity, which was also estimated on datasets down-sampled to the smallest sample. Repertoire overlap was determined by strict matching of CDR3 nucleotide sequence, V gene and J gene, and Jaccard-based multidimensional scaling clustering was applied. On average, roughly 890,000 unique TCRB clonotypes were obtained from thymus samples, compared with 75,000 to 90,000 from blood samples.

The chain couples TRBV4-1 to TRBJ1-1, and TRBD1 aligns with 8 junction nucleotides. Material for sequencing was thymocytes. The TCR was taken from a girl less than two years old with a congenital heart defect. Donor details come from another sample of the same person, matched by shared clones. CDR3 protein: CASSQDVGITGGAFF. The sequenced DNA: TGCGCCAGCAGCCAAGACGTTGGGATAACAGGGGGAGCTTTCTTT.